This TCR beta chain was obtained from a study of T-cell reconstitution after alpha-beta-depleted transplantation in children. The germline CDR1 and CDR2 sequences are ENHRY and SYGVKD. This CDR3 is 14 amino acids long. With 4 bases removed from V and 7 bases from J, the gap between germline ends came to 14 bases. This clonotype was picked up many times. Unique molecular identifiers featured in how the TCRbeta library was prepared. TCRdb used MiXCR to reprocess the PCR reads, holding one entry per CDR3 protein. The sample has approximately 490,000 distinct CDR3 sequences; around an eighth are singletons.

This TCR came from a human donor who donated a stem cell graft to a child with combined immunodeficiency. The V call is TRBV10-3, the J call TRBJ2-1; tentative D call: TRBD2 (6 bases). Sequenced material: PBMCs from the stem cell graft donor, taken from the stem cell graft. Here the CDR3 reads CAISVGGVVNEQFF. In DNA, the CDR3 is TGTGCCATCAGTGTAGGCGGGGTAGTGAATGAGCAGTTCTTC.